This T cell receptor (beta chain) was identified during a study of T-cell reconstitution after alpha-beta-depleted transplantation in children. Preparing the TCRbeta library involved the use of unique molecular identifiers. TCRdb re-called the PCR reads through MiXCR, storing one row per CDR3 protein. This sample yields 500,000 to 650,000 distinct CDR3 sequences, of which 10% to 12% are seen a single time; approximately 15% belongs to the top ten. Study outcomes and limitations: Reports say that about two months after transplant, the alpha-beta T cells came out of several hundred graft clones that had expanded. Where some patients showed high TCRbeta diversity at day 60, it came from recipient T cells and thymic progenitors that had survived. After one year, T-cell counts and TCRbeta diversity mostly came from new T cells.

V lost 2 bases, J lost 0 bases, and 20 bases lay in between. CDR3 length: 19 residues. Points on this clonotype: Its antigen remains unidentified.

The sequencing here drew on PBMCs, mostly from graft donor cells, taken 180 days after TCRalphabeta/CD19-depleted stem cell transplant. This clonotype originated in a female patient between 2 and 10 years old who had a stem cell transplant for aplastic anemia, so the T cells may come from the graft donor. The chain recombines TRBV12-3 or TRBV12-4 with TRBJ2-1; D remains ambiguous. As DNA, the CDR3 is TGTGCCAGCAGTTTACCGACTCCGTCCAGATCTAGCTCCTACAATGAGCAGTTCTTC. This codes for CASSLPTPSRSSSYNEQFF.